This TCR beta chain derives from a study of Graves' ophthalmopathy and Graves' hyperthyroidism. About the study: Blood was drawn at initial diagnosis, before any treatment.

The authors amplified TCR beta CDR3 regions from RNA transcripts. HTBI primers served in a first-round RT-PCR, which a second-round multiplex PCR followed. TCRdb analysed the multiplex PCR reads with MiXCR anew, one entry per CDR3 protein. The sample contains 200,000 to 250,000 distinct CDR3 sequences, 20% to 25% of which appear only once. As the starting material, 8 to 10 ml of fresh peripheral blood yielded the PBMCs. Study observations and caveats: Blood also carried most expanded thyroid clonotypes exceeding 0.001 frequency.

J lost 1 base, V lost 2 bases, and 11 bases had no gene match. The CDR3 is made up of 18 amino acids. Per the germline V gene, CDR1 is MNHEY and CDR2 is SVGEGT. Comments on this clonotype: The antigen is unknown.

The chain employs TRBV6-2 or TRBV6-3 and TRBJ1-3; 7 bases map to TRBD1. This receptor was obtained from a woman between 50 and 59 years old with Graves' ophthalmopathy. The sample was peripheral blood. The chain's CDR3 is CASSYKRPRQGSGNTIYF. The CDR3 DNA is TGTGCCAGCAGTTACAAGAGACCGAGACAGGGATCTGGAAACACCATATATTTT.